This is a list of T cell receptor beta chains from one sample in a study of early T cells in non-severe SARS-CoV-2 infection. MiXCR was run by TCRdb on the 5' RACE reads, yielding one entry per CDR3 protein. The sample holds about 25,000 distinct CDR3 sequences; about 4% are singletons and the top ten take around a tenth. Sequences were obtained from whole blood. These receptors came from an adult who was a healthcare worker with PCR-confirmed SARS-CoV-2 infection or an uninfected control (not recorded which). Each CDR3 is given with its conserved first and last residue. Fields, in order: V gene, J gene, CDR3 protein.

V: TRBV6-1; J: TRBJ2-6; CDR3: CASRFGPGLAGAGANVLTF
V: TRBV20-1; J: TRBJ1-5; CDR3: CSATRGSNQPQHF
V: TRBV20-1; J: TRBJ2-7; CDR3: CSAERGPDEQYF
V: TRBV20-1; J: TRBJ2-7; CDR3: CSARVTSAEQYF
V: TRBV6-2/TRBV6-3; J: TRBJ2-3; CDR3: CASSYELAGAEDTQYF
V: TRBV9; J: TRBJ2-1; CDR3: CASSPVVAGSDEQFF
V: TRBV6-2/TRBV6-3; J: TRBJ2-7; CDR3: CASSLLAGEGEQYF
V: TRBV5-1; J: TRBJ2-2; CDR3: CASSLDPNTGELFF
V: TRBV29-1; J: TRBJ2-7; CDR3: CSVTLQGMVYEQYF
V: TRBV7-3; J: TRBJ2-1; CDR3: CASSARSGEQFF
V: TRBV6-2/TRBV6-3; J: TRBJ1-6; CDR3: CASSPKQGRNSPLHF
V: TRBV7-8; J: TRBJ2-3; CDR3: CASSLRLETDTQYF
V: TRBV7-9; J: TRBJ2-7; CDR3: CASSHPLSVQEQYF
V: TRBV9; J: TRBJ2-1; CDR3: CASSVDSGRAFNEQFF
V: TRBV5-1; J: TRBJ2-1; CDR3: CASRVEGFYNEQFF
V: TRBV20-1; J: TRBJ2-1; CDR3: CSAPSLAVTYNEQFF
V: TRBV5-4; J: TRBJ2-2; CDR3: CASSLDDRNTGELFF
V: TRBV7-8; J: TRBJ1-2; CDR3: CASSLEGRTNYGYTF
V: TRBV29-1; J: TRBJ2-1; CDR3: CSVETGPPEQFF
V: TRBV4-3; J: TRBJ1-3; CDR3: CASSQDPGAATTIYF
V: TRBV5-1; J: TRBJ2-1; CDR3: CASSSQSRGIQHNEQFF
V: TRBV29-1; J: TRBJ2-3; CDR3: CSAGGFTDTQYF
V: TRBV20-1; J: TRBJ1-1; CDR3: CSARDREGANTEAFF
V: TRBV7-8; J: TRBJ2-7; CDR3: CASSFSGDEQYF
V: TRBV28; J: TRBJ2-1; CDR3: CASSPGTTGNEQFF
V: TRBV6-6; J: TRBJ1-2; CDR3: CASSSDARGYTF
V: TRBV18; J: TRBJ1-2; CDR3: CASSPPEQGLYGYTF
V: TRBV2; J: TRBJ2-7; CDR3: CASTEGQGPEQYF
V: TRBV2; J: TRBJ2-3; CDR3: CASTRGNTQYF
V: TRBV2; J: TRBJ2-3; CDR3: CASASQGYTDTQYF
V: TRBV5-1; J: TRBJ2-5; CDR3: CASSLTSAQETQYF
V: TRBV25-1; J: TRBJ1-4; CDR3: CASSPTFGTGGNEKLFF
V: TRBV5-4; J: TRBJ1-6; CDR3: CASSALRDRNSPLHF
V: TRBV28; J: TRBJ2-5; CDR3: CASSFGRARETQYF
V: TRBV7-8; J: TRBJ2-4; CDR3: CASSAPEGTKNIQYF
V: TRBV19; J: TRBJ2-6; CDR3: CASSMGTQLSGANVLTF
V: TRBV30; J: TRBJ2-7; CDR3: CAWTGTSASYEQYF
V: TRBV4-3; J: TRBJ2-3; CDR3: CASSQGPWNTGTDTQYF
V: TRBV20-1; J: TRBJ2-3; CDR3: CSATVGRMDTQYF
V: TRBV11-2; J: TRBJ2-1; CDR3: CASSLAAGSRYEQFF
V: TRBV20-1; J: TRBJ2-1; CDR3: CSARGTGRISEQFF
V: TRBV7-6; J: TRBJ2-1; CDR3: CASSLSQHNEQFF
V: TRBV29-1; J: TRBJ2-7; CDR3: CSVEEGGYEQYF
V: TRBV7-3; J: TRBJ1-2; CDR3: CASSQAPGRGYTF
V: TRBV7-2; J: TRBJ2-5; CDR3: CASSTTVRETQYF
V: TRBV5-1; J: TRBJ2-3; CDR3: CASSYSREDTQYF